This T cell receptor (beta chain) was sequenced during a study of blood T cell repertoires in COVID-19. Turning to the study itself: Acute and convalescent COVID-19 specimens originated in the United States, Italy and Spain. PBMCs, B-cell-depleted T cells, or T cells provided the cDNA or gDNA that made up the material.

Source study methods: Reference gene primers were amplified, and this amplification served to estimate nucleated cell counts. The repertoire was sequenced with immunoSEQ multiplex PCR; TCRdb's copy has only in-frame clones and lacks some. V, J and clone size were drawn from that table, and D and trimming were deduced from the DNA. The sample yields some 150,000 clones, about 88% seen once. The V end was cut by 9 bases, the J end by 0 bases, with 15 bases between. The CDR3 runs 15 residues. Germline V lookup: CDR1 MDHEN, CDR2 SYDVKM. This sequence joins TRBV28 and TRBJ1-5; D is ambiguous. The sequence was collected from a middle-aged man with acute or convalescent COVID-19. The source material was peripheral blood. In nucleotides, the CDR3 is TGTGCCAGTACCAGAAACCTTAATAGCAATCAGCCCCAGCATTTT. Encoded protein: CASTRNLNSNQPQHF.